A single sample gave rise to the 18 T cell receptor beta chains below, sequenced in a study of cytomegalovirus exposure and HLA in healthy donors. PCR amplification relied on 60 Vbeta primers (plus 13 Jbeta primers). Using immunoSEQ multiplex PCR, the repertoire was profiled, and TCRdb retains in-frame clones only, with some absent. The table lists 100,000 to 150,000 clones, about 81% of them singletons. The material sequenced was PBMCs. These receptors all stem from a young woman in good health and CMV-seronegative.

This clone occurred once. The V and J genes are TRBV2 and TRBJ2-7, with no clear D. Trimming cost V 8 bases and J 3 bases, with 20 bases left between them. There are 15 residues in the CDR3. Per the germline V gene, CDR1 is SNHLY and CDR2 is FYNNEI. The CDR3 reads CASVAPAESRYEQYF. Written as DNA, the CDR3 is TGTGCCAGCGTGGCGCCGGCGGAGAGTCGCTACGAGCAGTACTTC.

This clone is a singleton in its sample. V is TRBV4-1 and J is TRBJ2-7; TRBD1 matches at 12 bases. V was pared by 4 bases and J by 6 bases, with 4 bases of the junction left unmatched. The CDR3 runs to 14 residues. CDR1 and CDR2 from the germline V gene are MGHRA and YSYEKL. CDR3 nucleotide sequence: TGCGCCAGCAGCCTGGGACAGGGGGCTGGCGAGCAGTACTTC. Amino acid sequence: CASSLGQGAGEQYF.

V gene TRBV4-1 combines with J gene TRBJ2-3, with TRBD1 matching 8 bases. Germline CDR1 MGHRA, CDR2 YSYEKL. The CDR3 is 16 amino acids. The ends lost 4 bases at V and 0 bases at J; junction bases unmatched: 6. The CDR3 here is CASSRGGQASTDTQYF. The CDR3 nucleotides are TGCGCCAGCAGCCGAGGGGGACAGGCTAGCACAGATACGCAGTATTTT.

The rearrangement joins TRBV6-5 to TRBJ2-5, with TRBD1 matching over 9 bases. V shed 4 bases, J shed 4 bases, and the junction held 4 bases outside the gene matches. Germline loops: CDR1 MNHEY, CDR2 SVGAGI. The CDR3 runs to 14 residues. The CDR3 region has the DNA TGTGCCAGCAGTTCCCGACAGGGGGGAGAGACCCAGTACTTC. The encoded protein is CASSSRQGGETQYF.

DNA for the CDR3: TGTGCCAGCAGCTTGGGGCAGGCCGCCTACGAGCAGTACTTC. It specifies CASSLGQAAYEQYF. The chain carries TRBV11-2 and TRBJ2-7; possibly TRBD1 for D (5 bases). V was cut by 3 bases and J by 2 bases, with 11 bases left in between. The CDR3 totals 14 residues. Looked up from germline, CDR1 is SGHAT and CDR2 is FQNNGV.

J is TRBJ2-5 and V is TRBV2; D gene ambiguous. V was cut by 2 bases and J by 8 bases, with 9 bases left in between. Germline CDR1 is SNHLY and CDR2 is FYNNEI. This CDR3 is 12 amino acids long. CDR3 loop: CASSERWATQYF. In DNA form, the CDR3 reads TGTGCCAGCAGTGAAAGGTGGGCTACCCAGTACTTC.

CDR3 nucleotides: TGTGCCAGCAGCACCGCCAGGGCCCCTGAAGCTTTCTTT. Translated: CASSTARAPEAFF. This rearrangement joins TRBV7-8 to TRBJ1-1; tentatively, D is TRBD1 (5 bases). Per germline, CDR1 SGHVS and CDR2 FQNEAQ. The CDR3 is 13 residues long. Trimming left V 5 bases short and J 6 bases short, with 13 bases between. Filled out from reference TRBV7-8 and TRBJ1-1, the complete variable domain reads GAGVSQSPRYKVAKRGQDVALRCDPISGHVSLFWYQQALGQGPEFLTYFQNEAQLDKSGLPSDRFFAERPEGSVSTLKIQRTQQEDSAVYLCASSTARAPEAFFGQGTRLTVV.

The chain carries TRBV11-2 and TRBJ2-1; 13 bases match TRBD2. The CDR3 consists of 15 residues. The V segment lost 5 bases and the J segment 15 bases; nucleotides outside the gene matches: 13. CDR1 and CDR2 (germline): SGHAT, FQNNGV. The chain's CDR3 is CASSPTSGRAVGLFF. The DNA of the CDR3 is TGTGCCAGCAGCCCCACTAGCGGGAGGGCCGTGGGTTTGTTCTTC. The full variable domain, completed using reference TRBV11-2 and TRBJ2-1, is EAGVAQSPRYKIIEKRQSVAFWCNPISGHATLYWYQQILGQGPKLLIQFQNNGVVDDSQLPKDRFSAERLKGVDSTLKIQPAKLEDSAVYLCASSPTSGRAVGLFFGPGTRLTVL.

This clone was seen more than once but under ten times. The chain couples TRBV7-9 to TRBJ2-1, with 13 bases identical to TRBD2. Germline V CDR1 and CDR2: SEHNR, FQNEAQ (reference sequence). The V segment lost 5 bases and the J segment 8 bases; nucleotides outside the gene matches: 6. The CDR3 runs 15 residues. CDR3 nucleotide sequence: TGTGCCAGCAGCGGGACTAGCGGGGTTTTGTATGAGCAGTTCTTC. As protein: CASSGTSGVLYEQFF.

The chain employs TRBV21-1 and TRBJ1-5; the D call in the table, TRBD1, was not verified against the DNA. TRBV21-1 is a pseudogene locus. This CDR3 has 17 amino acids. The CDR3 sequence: CASSKGDRAKGNQPQHF. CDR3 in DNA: TGTGCCAGCAGCAAGGGGGACAGGGCGAAAGGCAATCAGCCCCAGCATTTT.

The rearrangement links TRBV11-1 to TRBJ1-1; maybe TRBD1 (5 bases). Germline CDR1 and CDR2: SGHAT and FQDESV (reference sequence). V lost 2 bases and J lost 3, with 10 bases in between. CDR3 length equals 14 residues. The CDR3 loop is CASSLSAGYTEAFF. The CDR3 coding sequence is TGTGCCAGCAGCTTAAGCGCAGGGTACACTGAAGCTTTCTTT.

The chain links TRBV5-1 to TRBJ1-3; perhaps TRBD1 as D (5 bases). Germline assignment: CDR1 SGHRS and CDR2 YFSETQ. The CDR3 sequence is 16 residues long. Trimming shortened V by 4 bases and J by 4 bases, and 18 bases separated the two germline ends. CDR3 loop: CASSNYTTGTGNTIYF. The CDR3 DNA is TGCGCCAGCAGCAACTATACCACAGGTACAGGAAACACCATATATTTT. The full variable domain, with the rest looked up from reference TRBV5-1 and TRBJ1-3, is KAGVTQTPRYLIKTRGQQVTLSCSPISGHRSVSWYQQTPGQGLQFLFEYFSETQRNKGNFPGRFSGRQFSNSRSEMNVSTLELGDSALYLCASSNYTTGTGNTIYFGEGSWLTVV.

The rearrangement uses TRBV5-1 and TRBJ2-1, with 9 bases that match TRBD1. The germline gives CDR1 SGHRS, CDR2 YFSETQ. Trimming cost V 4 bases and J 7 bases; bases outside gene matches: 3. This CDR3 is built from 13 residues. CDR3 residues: CASSRTGENEQFF. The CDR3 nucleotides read TGCGCCAGCAGCAGGACAGGGGAGAATGAGCAGTTCTTC.

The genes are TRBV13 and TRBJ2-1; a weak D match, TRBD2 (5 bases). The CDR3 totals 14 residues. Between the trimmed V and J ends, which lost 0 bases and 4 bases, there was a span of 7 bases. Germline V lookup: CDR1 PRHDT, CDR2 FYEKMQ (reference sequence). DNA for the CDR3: TGTGCCAGCAGCTTAGGCGGGGATTACAATGAGCAGTTCTTC. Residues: CASSLGGDYNEQFF.

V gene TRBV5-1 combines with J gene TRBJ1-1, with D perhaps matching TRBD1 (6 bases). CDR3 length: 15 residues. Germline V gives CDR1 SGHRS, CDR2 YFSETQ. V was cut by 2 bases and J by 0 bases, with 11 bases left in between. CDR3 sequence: CASSFDRIMNTEAFF. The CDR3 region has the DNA TGCGCCAGCAGCTTTGACAGGATCATGAACACTGAAGCTTTCTTT.

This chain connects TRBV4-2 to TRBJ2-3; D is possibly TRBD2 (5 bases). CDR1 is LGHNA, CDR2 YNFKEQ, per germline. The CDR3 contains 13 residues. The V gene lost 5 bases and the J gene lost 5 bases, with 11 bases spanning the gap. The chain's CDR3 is CASSNPGKDTQYF. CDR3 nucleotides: TGTGCCAGCAGCAACCCGGGGAAAGATACGCAGTATTTT.

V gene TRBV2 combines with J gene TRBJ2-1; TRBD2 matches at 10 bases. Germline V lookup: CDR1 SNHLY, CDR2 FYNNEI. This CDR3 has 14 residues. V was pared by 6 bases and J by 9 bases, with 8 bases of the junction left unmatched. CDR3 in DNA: TGTGCCAGCAGGTATACTAGCGGGAACGGTGAGCAGTTCTTC. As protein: CASRYTSGNGEQFF.

The CDR3, as DNA: TGCGCCAGCAGCCACGCCGGAACAGTTGAAGCTTTCTTT. It is translated as CASSHAGTVEAFF. This chain links TRBV4-1 with TRBJ1-1, with D unclear. The CDR3 covers 13 residues. The germline V gene encodes CDR1 MGHRA and CDR2 YSYEKL. V lost 3 bases and J 7 bases, leaving 12 bases between the germline ends.